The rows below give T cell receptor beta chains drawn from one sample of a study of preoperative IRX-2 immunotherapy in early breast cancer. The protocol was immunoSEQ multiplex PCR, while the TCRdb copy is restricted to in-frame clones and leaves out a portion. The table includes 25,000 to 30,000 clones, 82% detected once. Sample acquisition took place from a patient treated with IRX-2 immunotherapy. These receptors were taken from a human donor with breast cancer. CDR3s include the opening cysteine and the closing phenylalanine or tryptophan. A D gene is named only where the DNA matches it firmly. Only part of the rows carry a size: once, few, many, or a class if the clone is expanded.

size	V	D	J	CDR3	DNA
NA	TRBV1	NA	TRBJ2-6	CASSQTHLGGKLASGANVLTF	TGCGCCAGCAGCCAAACACACCTAGGGGGGAAGCTGGCCTCTGGGGCCAACGTCCTGACTTTC
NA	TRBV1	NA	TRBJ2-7	CASSQADLGTLYEQYF	TGCGCCAGCAGCCAAGCCGACCTAGGGACCCTCTACGAGCAGTACTTC
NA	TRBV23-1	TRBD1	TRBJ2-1	CASSQVGDRRMDEQFF	TGCGCCAGCAGCCAAGTGGGGGACAGACGTATGGATGAGCAGTTCTTC
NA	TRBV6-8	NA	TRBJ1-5	CASYRYGQPQHF	TGTGCCAGTTACAGATATGGGCAGCCCCAGCATTTT
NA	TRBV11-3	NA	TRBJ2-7	CASSSQAGEGVGEQYF	TGTGCCAGCAGCTCCCAGGCGGGTGAGGGAGTGGGCGAGCAGTACTTC
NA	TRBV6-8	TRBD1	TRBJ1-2	CASSSRTGGANYGYTF	TGTGCCAGCAGTTCCCGGACAGGGGGCGCTAACTATGGCTACACCTTC
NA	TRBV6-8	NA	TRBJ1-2	CASRRAGPANYGYTF	TGTGCCAGCAGGCGAGCAGGGCCCGCTAACTATGGCTACACCTTC
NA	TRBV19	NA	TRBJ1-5	CASSIREQPQHF	TGTGCCAGTAGTATAAGGGAACAGCCCCAGCATTTT
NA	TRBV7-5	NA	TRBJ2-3	CASRGRVDTGPDTQYF	TGTGCCAGCAGAGGTCGGGTCGACACGGGGCCAGATACGCAGTATTTT
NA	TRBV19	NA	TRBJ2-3	CASSTTRAGWTDTQYF	TGTGCCAGTAGTACAACCCGGGCGGGGTGGACAGATACGCAGTATTTT
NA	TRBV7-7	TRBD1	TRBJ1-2	CASNPTGTGDYGYTF	TGTGCCAGCAACCCGACCGGGACAGGAGACTATGGCTACACCTTC
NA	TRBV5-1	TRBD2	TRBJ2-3	CASSFQGLSSGRARDTQYF	TGCGCCAGCAGCTTCCAGGGGTTAAGTAGCGGGAGGGCGCGAGATACGCAGTATTTT
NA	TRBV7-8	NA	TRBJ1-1	CASSSQANTEAFF	TGTGCCAGCAGCTCTCAGGCCAACACTGAAGCTTTCTTT
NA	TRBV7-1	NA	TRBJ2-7	CASSLFSGARYEQYF	TGTGCCAGCAGCTTATTCTCGGGGGCGCGGTACGAGCAGTACTTC
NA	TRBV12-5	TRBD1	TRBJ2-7	CASGPGQGYEQYF	TGTGCTAGTGGTCCCGGACAGGGCTACGAGCAGTACTTC
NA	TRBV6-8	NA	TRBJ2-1	CASSSSRVEQFF	TGTGCCAGCAGTTCGTCGCGGGTAGAGCAGTTCTTC
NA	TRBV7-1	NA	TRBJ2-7	CASSGDLTYEQYF	TGTGCCAGCAGCGGAGACTTGACCTACGAGCAGTACTTC
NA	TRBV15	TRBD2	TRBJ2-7	CATSTGRLAGSYEQYF	TGTGCCACCAGCACCGGGCGACTAGCGGGCTCCTACGAGCAGTACTTC
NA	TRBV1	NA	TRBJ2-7	CASSQDLGGFTAYEQYF	TGCGCCAGCAGCCAAGATCTGGGCGGCTTCACGGCCTACGAGCAGTACTTC
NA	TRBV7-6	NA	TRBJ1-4	CASSVPPPNEKLFF	TGTGCCAGCAGCGTTCCTCCCCCGAATGAAAAACTGTTTTTT
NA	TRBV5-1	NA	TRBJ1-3	CASRPDSSRDTIYF	TGCGCCAGCAGACCGGACAGCTCCCGGGACACCATATATTTT
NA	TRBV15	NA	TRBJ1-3	CATSPRRLGNTIYF	TGTGCCACCAGCCCCAGACGGCTTGGAAACACCATATATTTT
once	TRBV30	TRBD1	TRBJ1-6	CAWGQGARSPLHF	TGTGCCTGGGGACAGGGGGCGCGGTCACCCCTCCACTTT